The 21 T cell receptor beta chains below come from one sample, sequenced in a study of regulatory T cells in long-lasting Graves disease. For TCR beta, libraries came from iRepertoire HTBI primers and Arm-PCR of CDR3 regions. MiXCR was run by TCRdb on the multiplex PCR reads, yielding one entry per CDR3 protein. The profile shows around 400,000 distinct CDR3 sequences, roughly 24% of them singletons. Stated time point: persistent/refractory GD, antithyroid drugs over 5 years with positive TRAb. The TCR library was made from RNA that had been extracted from PBMCs in TRIzol. The sample in question was peripheral blood mononuclear cells (PBMCs), obtained when the disease was refractory, from a patient treated with antithyroid drugs. These receptors were obtained from a woman aged 40 to 50 with Graves disease.

The sample holds many counts of this clonotype. The CDR3 does not end in the conserved phenylalanine or tryptophan, so this is likely a read error. The chain employs TRBV11-2 and TRBJ1-2; D unresolved. Trimming removed 3 bases from V and 0 bases from J, with 17 bases in between. CDR1 is SGHAT, CDR2 FQNNGV, per germline. The CDR3 loop spans 17 amino acids. The DNA of the CDR3 is TGTGCCAGCAGCTTGGCGGGCGTAGTGGCATCTAACTATGGCTACACCTGC. This gives the protein CASSLAGVVASNYGYTC.

This clonotype occurred many times. The chain combines TRBV28 with TRBJ2-7; D unresolved. Germline V gene sequence: CDR1 MDHEN, CDR2 SYDVKM. Trimming removed 6 bases from V and 5 bases from J, with 5 bases in between. CDR3 size: 10 residues. The CDR3 DNA follows: TGTGCCAGCAGGGGCAACGAGCAGTACTTC. Protein product: CASRGNEQYF.

For this clonotype: Since the CDR3 does not end with the conserved phenylalanine or tryptophan, this likely comes from a read error. The V gene is TRBV7-3, the J gene TRBJ2-1; TRBD2 aligns across 11 bases. Germline assignment: CDR1 SGHTA and CDR2 FQGTGA. Trimming removed 5 bases from V and 5 bases from J; junction bases left unmatched: 8. The CDR3 spans 16 residues. The CDR3 loop is CASSQGTSGSDNEQFL. CDR3 nucleotides: TGTGCCAGCAGCCAAGGAACTAGCGGGAGTGACAATGAGCAGTTCCTC.

This clonotype was counted between two and nine times. This chain uses TRBV25-1 with TRBJ1-4; TRBD1 might be the D (6 bases). The CDR3 spans 16 residues. Germline V gene data show CDR1 as MGHDK and CDR2 as SYGVNS. V shed 1 base and J shed 7 bases, with 16 bases lying between them. The CDR3 region has the DNA TGTGCCAGCAGTGAATGGGGGGCCTCTGTGGGTGAAAAACTGTTTTTT. It translates to CASSEWGASVGEKLFF.

This clonotype was recorded a few times. This chain connects TRBV10-3 to TRBJ1-2, with 10 bases that match TRBD1. CDR1 ENHRY and CDR2 SYGVKD come from the germline V gene. Unmatched junction bases numbered 7, after V lost 7 bases and J lost 5 bases. This CDR3 comprises 14 residues. The CDR3 DNA is TGTGCCATCAACAAACCGGGACAGGGGTATGGCTACACCTTC. Protein product: CAINKPGQGYGYTF.

This clonotype was detected ten times or more. This sequence joins TRBV12-3 or TRBV12-4 and TRBJ2-7; 9 nucleotides agree with TRBD2. This CDR3 has 15 amino acids. After removal of 4 bases from V and 0 bases from J, the junction contained 4 bases not matched to a gene. The CDR3 reads CASSWTSATSYEQYF. The CDR3 bases are TGTGCCAGCAGTTGGACTAGCGCGACCTCCTACGAGCAGTACTTC.

This clonotype has at least ten counts. The gene calls are TRBV28 and TRBJ1-5; tentative D call: TRBD1 (6 bases). Germline CDR1 reads MDHEN; CDR2 reads SYDVKM. The CDR3 runs 16 residues. Between the trimmed V and J ends, which lost 1 base and 0 bases, there was a span of 10 bases. CDR3 DNA: TGTGCCAGCAGTTTATACAGGGTACATAGCAATCAGCCCCAGCATTTT. Encoded protein: CASSLYRVHSNQPQHF.

A few counts support this clonotype. The chain carries TRBV5-5 and TRBJ2-7, with 10 bases identical to TRBD2. Germline V CDR1 and CDR2: SGHKS, YYEKEE (reference sequence). V lost 5 bases, J lost 7 bases, and 12 bases stayed unmatched. The CDR3 contains 15 residues. The CDR3 is CASRPSSGSLGEQYF. CDR3 bases: TGTGCCAGCAGACCCTCTAGCGGGAGTCTGGGTGAGCAGTACTTC.

As for this clonotype: A much larger clone sits a single nucleotide away, making a read error possible. The chain joins TRBV7-8 to TRBJ1-4; 8 bases match TRBD1. The CDR3 contains 15 residues. CDR1 is SGHVS and CDR2 is FQNEAQ in the germline V gene. The CDR3 coding sequence is TGTGCCAGCAGCTTACGGACAGGGACTAGTGAAAAACTGTTTTTT. It translates to CASSLRTGTSEKLFF.

This clonotype was seen repeatedly, ten times or more. The CDR3 loop reads CATSDMTSGQETQYF. In DNA form, the CDR3 reads TGTGCCACCAGTGATATGACTAGCGGCCAAGAGACCCAGTACTTC. The chain has TRBV24-1 and TRBJ2-5; 9 positions match TRBD2. There are 15 residues in the CDR3. Trimming cost V 3 bases and J 1 base; bases outside gene matches: 2. Germline-derived CDR1 and CDR2 are KGHDR and SFDVKD.

The chain recombines TRBV3-1 with TRBJ2-2, with TRBD1 as a possible D gene (5 bases). The CDR3 loop spans 14 amino acids. With 7 bases removed from V and 8 bases from J, the gap between germline ends came to 17 bases. Looked up from germline, CDR1 is LGHDT and CDR2 is YNNKEL (reference sequence). The chain's CDR3 is CASTNPQGSGELFF. The CDR3 DNA reads as TGTGCCAGCACCAACCCCCAGGGATCTGGGGAGCTGTTTTTT. The full variable domain, completed using reference TRBV3-1 and TRBJ2-2, is DTAVSQTPKYLVTQMGNDKSIKCEQNLGHDTMYWYKQDSKKFLKIMFSYNNKELIINETVPNRFSPKSPDKAHLNLHINSLELGDSAVYFCASTNPQGSGELFFGEGSRLTVL.

The rearrangement uses TRBV5-6 and TRBJ2-7, with TRBD2 matching 11 bases. V lost 6 bases and J lost 1; bases outside the gene matches: 9. Germline CDR1 reads SGHDT; CDR2 reads YYEEEE. This CDR3 contains 16 residues. In nucleotides, the CDR3 is TGTGCCAGCATCGGGACTAGCGGCCCAACATCCTACGAGCAGTACTTC. This gives the protein CASIGTSGPTSYEQYF.

V and J are TRBV15 and TRBJ2-7, with 8 bases aligning to TRBD1. The CDR3 is made up of 15 amino acids. The germline V gene has CDR1 LNHNV and CDR2 YYDKDF (reference sequence). Trimming took 1 base from V and 6 from J; bases not matched to a gene: 8. The DNA of the CDR3 is TGTGCCACCAGCAGAGGCCGGGACAGGACGTCCGAGCAGTACTTC. Protein: CATSRGRDRTSEQYF.

The chain is built from TRBV25-1 and TRBJ2-7, with 7 nucleotides matching TRBD2. The V gene end was trimmed by 3 bases and the J gene end by 3 bases; junction bases not matched to a gene: 8. Germline CDR1 and CDR2: MGHDK and SYGVNS. The CDR3 runs to 15 residues. The CDR3 DNA reads TGTGCCAGCAGTGACTTCCCCGGGGGGAGCTACGAGCAGTACTTC. It translates to CASSDFPGGSYEQYF.

This clonotype was counted at least ten times. The gene calls are TRBV20-1 and TRBJ1-1, with no clear D. V gave up 3 bases and J gave up 8 bases, with 16 bases separating them. This CDR3 is 13 amino acids long. In germline, CDR1 is DFQATT, CDR2 SNEGSKA (reference sequence). Here the CDR3 reads CSASPDISREAFF. In DNA, the CDR3 is TGCAGTGCTAGTCCCGACATTTCTAGGGAAGCTTTCTTT.

Concerning this clonotype itself: Possible read error: a much larger clone is one base away. J is TRBJ1-1 and V is TRBV28, with 9 bases fitting TRBD1. CDR1 and CDR2 (germline): MDHEN, SYDVKM. The CDR3 extends over 14 amino acids. The J segment lost 4 bases and the V segment lost 6 bases, leaving 6 bases of the junction unmatched. Here the CDR3 DNA reads TGTGCCAGCAGGACCGGGACAGGGCTCACTGAAGCTTTCTTT. Encoded protein: CASRTGTGLTEAFF.

This clonotype was detected a few times. This chain connects TRBV10-3 to TRBJ2-5, with 8 bases lining up with TRBD2. J gave up 7 bases and V 3 bases, and 7 bases lay outside the gene matches. Germline V lookup: CDR1 ENHRY, CDR2 SYGVKD. The CDR3 is made up of 14 amino acids. CDR3 residues: CAISDGAGAGTQYF. CDR3 sequence (DNA): TGTGCCATCAGTGATGGAGCGGGAGCGGGGACCCAGTACTTC.

This clonotype was seen a few times. The rearrangement links TRBV9 to TRBJ1-1; TRBD1 might be the D (6 bases). Trimming pared 6 bases from V and 7 bases from J, leaving 16 bases between. From germline, CDR1 is SGDLS and CDR2 YYNGEE. The CDR3 extends over 13 amino acids. The CDR3 DNA is TGTGCCAGCACGTCAGTCCTACAGGGTGAAGCTTTCTTT. This translates into CASTSVLQGEAFF.

This clonotype was seen at least ten times. This chain uses TRBV7-3 with TRBJ1-5, with TRBD1 as a possible D gene (6 bases). This CDR3 comprises 13 residues. The V and J ends lost 0 bases and 6 bases respectively, with 6 bases between them. Germline CDR1 and CDR2: SGHTA and FQGTGA. The CDR3 DNA follows: TGTGCCAGCAGCTTAACAGGGGGTCAGCCCCAGCATTTT. Residues: CASSLTGGQPQHF. Complete variable domain (other parts from reference TRBV7-3 and TRBJ1-5): GAGVSQTPSNKVTEKGKYVELRCDPISGHTALYWYRQSLGQGPEFLIYFQGTGAADDSGLPNDRFFAVRPEGSVSTLKIQRTERGDSAVYLCASSLTGGQPQHFGDGTRLSIL.

This clonotype was seen a few times. The gene calls are TRBV12-3 or TRBV12-4 and TRBJ2-2, with no clear D. The CDR3 is made up of 18 amino acids. V lost 0 bases and J lost 5, with 19 bases in between. For the CDR3, the DNA is TGTGCCAGCAGTTTAGCGCTAGGAAAACAGAGAAGTACCGGGGAGCTGTTTTTT. It codes for CASSLALGKQRSTGELFF.

Concerning this clonotype itself: A much larger clone differs by one base, so this may be a read error. The rearrangement joins TRBV28 to TRBJ1-3; D gene ambiguous. Looked up from germline, CDR1 is MDHEN and CDR2 is SYDVKM. This CDR3 has 14 residues. The CDR3 loop reads CAGSLPQGGNTIYF. The CDR3 nucleotides read TGTGCCGGCAGTTTACCCCAAGGCGGAAACACCATATATTTT.